One sample yielded the 27 T cell receptor beta chains listed below, sequenced in a study of T cell responses to AZD1222 COVID-19 vaccine. Libraries were prepared by immunoSEQ multiplex PCR; TCRdb keeps only in-frame clonotypes and omits some of them. This table has 120,000 or so clones, roughly 89% appearing once. The sequenced sample was peripheral blood, obtained on day 0 of AZD1222 vaccination. Source of these receptors: an adult in good health.

This clone was found once. This chain connects TRBV6-5 to TRBJ1-1; unclear D gene. V dropped 7 bases and J dropped 0 bases, with 9 bases sitting between them. The germline gives CDR1 MNHEY, CDR2 SVGAGI. This CDR3 is built from 13 residues. The chain's CDR3 is CASTPILNTEAFF. The CDR3 DNA follows: TGTGCCAGCACCCCCATACTGAACACTGAAGCTTTCTTT.

V is TRBV5-1 and J is TRBJ2-1, with 8 positions matching TRBD2. This CDR3 spans 14 amino acids. Germline CDR1 is SGHRS and CDR2 is YFSETQ. V gave up 4 bases and J gave up 10 bases; unmatched junction bases: 10. The DNA for the CDR3 is TGCGCCAGCAGCGAGAGCGGGAGAATTTGGGAGCAGTTCTTC. It is translated as CASSESGRIWEQFF.

The chain employs TRBV9 and TRBJ2-5, with D uncertain. Germline CDR1 and CDR2: SGDLS and YYNGEE. CDR3 length: 14 amino acids. Trimming shortened V by 3 bases and J by 5 bases, and 14 bases separated the two germline ends. CDR3 nucleotides: TGTGCCAGCAGCGCCGGGCCCCCGTCCGAGACCCAGTACTTC. Amino acids: CASSAGPPSETQYF. Combining the CDR3 with reference TRBV9 and TRBJ2-5 gives the whole variable domain DSGVTQTPKHLITATGQRVTLRCSPRSGDLSVYWYQQSLDQGLQFLIQYYNGEERAKGNILERFSAQQFPDLHSELNLSSLELGDSALYFCASSAGPPSETQYFGPGTRLLVL.

The chain has TRBV5-1 and TRBJ1-4; D is ambiguous. This CDR3 spans 13 amino acids. Germline CDR1 reads SGHRS; CDR2 reads YFSETQ. The V end was cut by 5 bases, the J end by 2 bases, with 7 bases between. The CDR3 DNA sequence: TGCGCCAGCAGAGAAGGGACTAATGAAAAACTGTTTTTT. This codes for CASREGTNEKLFF.

The V and J genes are TRBV9 and TRBJ2-6; D is perhaps TRBD1 or TRBD2 (5 bases each). From germline, CDR1 is SGDLS and CDR2 YYNGEE. The CDR3 length is 13 residues. V lost 0 bases, J lost 14 bases, and 12 bases lay in between. In DNA form, the CDR3 reads TGTGCCAGCAGCGTAGGGGACCTAGGCATCCTGACTTTC. Its translation: CASSVGDLGILTF.

Only one count was recorded for this clone. The genes are TRBV27 and TRBJ1-5; 11 bases align to TRBD1. The CDR3 contains 19 residues. V was clipped by 6 bases and J by 0 bases; unmatched bases: 13. CDR1 is MNHEY, CDR2 SMNVEV, per germline (reference sequence). This CDR3 reads CASRRTGQGVTYSNQPQHF. The CDR3, as DNA: TGTGCCAGCAGACGGACGGGACAGGGGGTGACATATAGCAATCAGCCCCAGCATTTT.

The CDR3 sequence: CASSKEPTGLLYNEQFF. The CDR3 nucleotides are TGTGCCAGCAGCAAAGAACCCACAGGGCTCCTCTACAATGAGCAGTTCTTC. The chain couples TRBV21-1 to TRBJ2-1; the D call TRBD1 from the table was never checked on the DNA. TRBV21-1 is an annotated pseudogene. CDR3 length equals 17 residues.

The rearrangement uses TRBV5-3 and TRBJ1-2, with D maybe TRBD1 (6 bases). Being an ORF, TRBV5-3 has a function that is uncertain. The CDR3 is 13 residues long. Trimming removed 0 bases from V and 4 bases from J, with 7 bases in between. CDR3: CARSLARGYGYTF. The CDR3 DNA is TGTGCCAGAAGCTTGGCCAGGGGCTATGGCTACACCTTC.

This clone appeared once. V gene TRBV30 combines with J gene TRBJ2-2; D might be TRBD1 or TRBD2, each matching 5 bases. Germline CDR1 is GTSNPN and CDR2 is SVGIG (reference sequence). The CDR3 extends over 15 amino acids. The V end lost 2 bases, the J end lost 3 bases, and 13 bases lay between the germline ends. The CDR3 protein is CAWSPRDLDTGELFF. The CDR3 nucleotides are TGTGCCTGGAGTCCCCGGGACCTTGACACCGGGGAGCTGTTTTTT.

This clone was seen a few times. This sequence joins TRBV5-1 and TRBJ2-7; TRBD1 aligns across 8 bases. Germline V gene lookup returns CDR1 SGHRS and CDR2 YFSETQ. The CDR3 is made up of 15 amino acids. Unmatched junction bases numbered 6, after V lost 4 bases and J lost 0 bases. The DNA for the CDR3 is TGCGCCAGCAGCGAGGGACAGGCGTACTCCTACGAGCAGTACTTC. Protein sequence: CASSEGQAYSYEQYF.

The chain joins TRBV6-5 to TRBJ1-2; D gene unclear. CDR3 length: 12 amino acids. In germline, CDR1 is MNHEY, CDR2 SVGAGI. Trimming pared 5 bases from V and 4 bases from J, leaving 8 bases between. The CDR3 spells CASSPESYGYTF. The DNA of the CDR3 is TGTGCCAGCAGTCCAGAAAGCTATGGCTACACCTTC.

This clone was seen once. The CDR3 DNA follows: TGCGCCAGCCTAAAGGGGGGAGGGAGGACAGATACGCAGTATTTT. It specifies CASLKGGGRTDTQYF. The V and J genes are TRBV10-2 and TRBJ2-3; a possible D gene is TRBD2 (7 bases). The CDR3 is 15 residues long. Germline lookup yields CDR1 WSHSY and CDR2 SAAADI. The V end lost 8 bases, the J end lost 3 bases, and 18 bases lay between the germline ends.

The rearrangement links TRBV19 to TRBJ2-7; 8 bases align to TRBD1. The CDR3 is 15 residues long. Germline values: CDR1 LNHDA, CDR2 SQIVND (reference sequence). The J segment lost 6 bases and the V segment lost 5 bases, leaving 12 bases of the junction unmatched. CDR3 nucleotide sequence: TGTGCCAGTAGTCTCCCCCACAGGGGGATCCCCGAGCAGTACTTC. This sequence encodes CASSLPHRGIPEQYF. The full variable domain, with the rest looked up from reference TRBV19 and TRBJ2-7, is DGGITQSPKYLFRKEGQNVTLSCEQNLNHDAMYWYRQDPGQGLRLIYYSQIVNDFQKGDIAEGYSVSREKKESFPLTVTSAQKNPTAFYLCASSLPHRGIPEQYFGPGTRLTVT.

This clone is categorized as medium-sized (0.01 to 0.1%). The V and J genes are TRBV19 and TRBJ1-1; 8 bases match TRBD1. V was clipped by 5 bases and J by 2 bases; unmatched bases: 4. The CDR3 length is 14 residues. Looked up from germline, CDR1 is LNHDA and CDR2 is SQIVND (reference sequence). The DNA of the CDR3 is TGTGCCAGTAGTTACAGGGGGGGAAACACTGAAGCTTTCTTT. This encodes CASSYRGGNTEAFF.

The chain is built from TRBV4-2 and TRBJ2-2; D is unclear. V was clipped by 3 bases and J by 2 bases, with 13 bases between them. This CDR3 has 16 amino acids. Germline V gives CDR1 LGHNA, CDR2 YNFKEQ. For the CDR3, the DNA is TGTGCCAGCAGCCAGGCAGTACAGACTAACACCGGGGAGCTGTTTTTT. Translated: CASSQAVQTNTGELFF.

A word on this clone: Other DNA sequences in the sample encode the same CDR3. The chain couples TRBV11-2 to TRBJ1-5, with D unclear. Per germline, CDR1 SGHAT and CDR2 FQNNGV. V lost 0 bases and J 5 bases, leaving 5 bases between the germline ends. CDR3 size: 13 residues. The CDR3: CASSLERDQPQHF. Here the CDR3 DNA reads TGTGCCAGCAGCTTAGAGAGGGATCAGCCCCAGCATTTT.

This clone was found a few times. The CDR3 DNA follows: TGTGCCACCTCCCCCGGGACAGGTACAGATACGCAGTATTTT. It translates to CATSPGTGTDTQYF. V usage is TRBV10-3 and J usage is TRBJ2-3; 8 bases match TRBD1. Trimming took 10 bases from V and 3 from J; bases not matched to a gene: 9. This CDR3 comprises 14 residues. The germline gives CDR1 ENHRY, CDR2 SYGVKD.

This clone has a single count. The chain recombines TRBV7-9 with TRBJ1-4; TRBD1 is a possible D gene (5 bases). Germline CDR1 SEHNR, CDR2 FQNEAQ (reference sequence). V was cut by 5 bases and J by 5 bases, with 12 bases left in between. This CDR3 region has 14 residues. This CDR3 is CASSIRDGNEKLFF. The CDR3, as DNA: TGTGCCAGCAGCATCCGGGACGGAAATGAAAAACTGTTTTTT.

The V gene is TRBV6-5, the J gene TRBJ1-2; D is uncertain. Germline loops: CDR1 MNHEY, CDR2 SVGAGI. Trimming removed 1 base from V and 7 bases from J, with 13 bases in between. The CDR3 spans 14 residues. CDR3 DNA sequence: TGTGCCAGCAGTTACTACCGGGAGACGGGTGGCTACACCTTC. Protein sequence: CASSYYRETGGYTF.

V usage is TRBV5-1 and J usage is TRBJ1-6, with D possibly TRBD1 on 5 matching bases. Trimming removed 4 bases from V and 5 bases from J, with 13 bases in between. CDR1 SGHRS and CDR2 YFSETQ come from the germline V gene. The CDR3 consists of 15 residues. The CDR3 is CASSRTDSNNSPLHF. Here the CDR3 DNA reads TGCGCCAGCAGCAGAACCGACAGCAATAATTCACCCCTCCACTTT. Complete variable domain (other parts from reference TRBV5-1 and TRBJ1-6): KAGVTQTPRYLIKTRGQQVTLSCSPISGHRSVSWYQQTPGQGLQFLFEYFSETQRNKGNFPGRFSGRQFSNSRSEMNVSTLELGDSALYLCASSRTDSNNSPLHFGNGTRLTVT.

This sequence joins TRBV6-5 and TRBJ2-5; 9 bases fit TRBD1. Germline lookup yields CDR1 MNHEY and CDR2 SVGAGI. V lost 6 bases to trimming and J lost 4 bases; unmatched junction nucleotides: 9. The CDR3 spans 15 residues. In nucleotides, the CDR3 is TGTGCCAGCAGCCGAACAGGGGGCATCGGAGAGACCCAGTACTTC. Encoded protein: CASSRTGGIGETQYF.

The genes are TRBV18 and TRBJ2-1; 12 positions agree with TRBD2. CDR3 length: 16 amino acids. V lost 5 bases and J lost 3; bases outside the gene matches: 5. Germline V CDR1 and CDR2: KGHSH, LQKENI. The CDR3, as DNA: TGTGCCAGCTCAACTACTAGCGGGGGGAACTACAATGAGCAGTTCTTC. Translating it yields CASSTTSGGNYNEQFF.

V usage is TRBV6-6 and J usage is TRBJ1-2; TRBD1 is a possible D gene (6 bases). V lost 6 bases to trimming and J lost 4 bases, with 15 bases between them. CDR3 size: 14 residues. CDR1 and CDR2 from the germline V gene are MNHNY and SVGAGI (reference sequence). For the CDR3, the DNA is TGTGCCAGCAGCCGACACACAGGGATCTATGGCTACACCTTC. Residues: CASSRHTGIYGYTF.

The chain has TRBV6-1 and TRBJ1-4; no clear D gene. CDR1 and CDR2 (germline): MNHNS, SASEGT. V was cut by 3 bases and J by 3 bases, with 11 bases left in between. This CDR3 is built from 15 residues. The chain's CDR3 is CASSDVPLANEKLFF. CDR3 sequence (DNA): TGTGCCAGCAGTGATGTGCCCCTGGCTAATGAAAAACTGTTTTTT.

The J gene is TRBJ1-2, the V gene TRBV7-8; no clear D gene. Per germline, CDR1 SGHVS and CDR2 FQNEAQ. The CDR3 length is 14 residues. Trimming removed 1 base from V and 2 bases from J, with 8 bases in between. CDR3 bases: TGTGCCAGCAGCTTAGGGGCCGCCAACTATGGCTACACCTTC. Amino acids: CASSLGAANYGYTF. The variable domain in full, completed from reference TRBV7-8 and TRBJ1-2, reads GAGVSQSPRYKVAKRGQDVALRCDPISGHVSLFWYQQALGQGPEFLTYFQNEAQLDKSGLPSDRFFAERPEGSVSTLKIQRTQQEDSAVYLCASSLGAANYGYTFGSGTRLTVV.

This clone was counted between two and nine times. The V gene is TRBV3-1 (or the pseudogene TRBV3-2), the J gene TRBJ2-1, with a weak D call TRBD2 (6 bases). CDR1 is LGHDT, CDR2 YNNKEL, per germline (reference sequence). The CDR3 is made up of 14 amino acids. Deletions cut 2 bases from V and 5 bases from J, with 10 bases between. DNA for the CDR3: TGTGCCAGCAGCCAAACGACTAGAAACAATGAGCAGTTCTTC. Amino acids: CASSQTTRNNEQFF.

The table lists this clone with a count of one. The chain carries TRBV12-3 or TRBV12-4 and TRBJ1-1; TRBD1 is a possible D gene (5 bases). CDR3 length equals 13 residues. V lost 3 bases to trimming and J lost 7 bases, with 12 bases between them. CDR3: CASSFLGGIEAFF. CDR3 DNA: TGTGCCAGCAGTTTTTTGGGGGGAATTGAAGCTTTCTTT.